This entry concerns a single T cell receptor beta chain. Antigen unknown. This sample stems from a study of T cell responses to AZD1222 COVID-19 vaccine. Study at large: Second doses at about 4 or about 12 weeks were pooled. Study-level findings and limits: Among the donors, most were white British and more were female, and clonal diversity was possibly underestimated. Spike-specific TCR breadth and depth grew following two AZD1222 doses.

CDR1 is MNHNS, CDR2 SASEGT, per germline. V shed 3 bases and J 4 bases; nucleotides not matched to a gene: 5. This CDR3 comprises 15 residues. TCRdb's copy holds only in-frame clones and misses some; the assay was immunoSEQ multiplex PCR. The sample includes some 55,000 clones, roughly 90% of them seen just once. This specimen was peripheral blood, taken on day 0 of AZD1222 vaccination. The chain combines TRBV6-1 with TRBJ2-1, with 8 bases matching TRBD2. The clonotype originates from an adult in good health. The CDR3 reads CASSEGASGYNEQFF. The CDR3 bases are TGTGCCAGCAGTGAGGGGGCTAGCGGGTACAATGAGCAGTTCTTC.